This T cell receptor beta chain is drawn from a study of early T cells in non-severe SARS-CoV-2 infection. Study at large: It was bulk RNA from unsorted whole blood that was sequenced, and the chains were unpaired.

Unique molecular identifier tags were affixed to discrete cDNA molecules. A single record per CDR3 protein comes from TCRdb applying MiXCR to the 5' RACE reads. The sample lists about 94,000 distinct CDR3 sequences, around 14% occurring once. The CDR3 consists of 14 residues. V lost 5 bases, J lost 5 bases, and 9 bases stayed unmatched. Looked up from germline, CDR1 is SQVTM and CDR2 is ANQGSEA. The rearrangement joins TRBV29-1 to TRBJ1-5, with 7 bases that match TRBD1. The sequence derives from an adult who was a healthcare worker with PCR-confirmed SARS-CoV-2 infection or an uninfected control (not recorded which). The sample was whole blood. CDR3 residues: CSVRNRGADQPQHF. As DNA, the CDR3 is TGCAGCGTTCGGAACAGGGGTGCCGATCAGCCCCAGCATTTT.